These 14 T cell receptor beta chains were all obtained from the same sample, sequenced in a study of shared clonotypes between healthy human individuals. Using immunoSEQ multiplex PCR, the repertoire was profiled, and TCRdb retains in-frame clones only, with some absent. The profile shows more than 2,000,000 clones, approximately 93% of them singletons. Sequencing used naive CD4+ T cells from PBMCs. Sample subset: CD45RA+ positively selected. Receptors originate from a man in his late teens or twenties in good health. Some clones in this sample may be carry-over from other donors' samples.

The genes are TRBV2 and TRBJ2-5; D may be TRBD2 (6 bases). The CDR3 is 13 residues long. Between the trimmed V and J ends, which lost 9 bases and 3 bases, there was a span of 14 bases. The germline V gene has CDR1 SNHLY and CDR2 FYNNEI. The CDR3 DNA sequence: TGTGCCAGTGTAGCGGATACTAAAGAGACCCAGTACTTC. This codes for CASVADTKETQYF.

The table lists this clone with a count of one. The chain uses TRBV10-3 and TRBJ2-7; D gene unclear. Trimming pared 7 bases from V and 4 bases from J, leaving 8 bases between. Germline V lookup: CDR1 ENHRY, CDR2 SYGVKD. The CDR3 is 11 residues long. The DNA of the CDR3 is TGTGCCATCATGTCCGAGTACGAGCAGTACTTC. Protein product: CAIMSEYEQYF.

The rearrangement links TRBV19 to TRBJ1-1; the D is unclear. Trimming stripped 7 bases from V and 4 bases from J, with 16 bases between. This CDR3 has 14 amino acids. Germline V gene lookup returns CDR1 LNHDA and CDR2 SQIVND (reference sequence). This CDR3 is CASIPPRAGTEAFF. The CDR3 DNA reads TGTGCCAGTATCCCGCCCCGGGCGGGCACTGAAGCTTTCTTT.

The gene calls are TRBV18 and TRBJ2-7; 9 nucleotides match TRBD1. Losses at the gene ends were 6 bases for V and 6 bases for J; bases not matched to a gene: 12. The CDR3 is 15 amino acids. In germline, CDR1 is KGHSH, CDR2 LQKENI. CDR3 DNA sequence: TGTGCCAGCTCCCCAACCTGGACAGGGGCCAGCGAGCAGTACTTC. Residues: CASSPTWTGASEQYF.

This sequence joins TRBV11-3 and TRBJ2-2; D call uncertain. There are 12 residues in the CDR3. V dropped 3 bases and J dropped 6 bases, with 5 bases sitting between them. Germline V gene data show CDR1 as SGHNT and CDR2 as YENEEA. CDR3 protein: CASSFPPGELFF. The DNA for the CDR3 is TGTGCCAGCAGCTTTCCGCCCGGGGAGCTGTTTTTT. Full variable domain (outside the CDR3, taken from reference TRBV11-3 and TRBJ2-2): EAGVVQSPRYKIIEKKQPVAFWCNPISGHNTLYWYLQNLGQGPELLIRYENEEAVDDSQLPKDRFSAERLKGVDSTLKIQPAELGDSAVYLCASSFPPGELFFGEGSRLTVL.

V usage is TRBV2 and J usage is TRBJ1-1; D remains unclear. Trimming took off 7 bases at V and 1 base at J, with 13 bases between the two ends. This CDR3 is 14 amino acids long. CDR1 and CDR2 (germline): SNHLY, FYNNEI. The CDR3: CASIGLRENTEAFF. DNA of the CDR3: TGTGCCAGCATAGGGTTGAGGGAGAACACTGAAGCTTTCTTT. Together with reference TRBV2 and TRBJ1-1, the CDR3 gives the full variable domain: EPEVTQTPSHQVTQMGQEVILRCVPISNHLYFYWYRQILGQKVEFLVSFYNNEISEKSEIFDDQFSVERPDGSNFTLKIRSTKLEDSAMYFCASIGLRENTEAFFGQGTRLTVV.

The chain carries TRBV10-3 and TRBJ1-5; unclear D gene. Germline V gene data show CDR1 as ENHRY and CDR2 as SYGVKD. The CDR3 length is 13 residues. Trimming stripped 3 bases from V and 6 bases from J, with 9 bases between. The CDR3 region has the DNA TGTGCCATCAGTGATGGGCAAGCTCAGCCCCAGCATTTT. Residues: CAISDGQAQPQHF.

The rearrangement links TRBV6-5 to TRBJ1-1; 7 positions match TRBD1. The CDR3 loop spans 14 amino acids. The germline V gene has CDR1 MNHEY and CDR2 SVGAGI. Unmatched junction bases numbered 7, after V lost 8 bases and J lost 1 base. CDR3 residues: CASARDRSNTEAFF. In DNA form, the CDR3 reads TGTGCCAGCGCTAGGGACAGATCGAACACTGAAGCTTTCTTT.

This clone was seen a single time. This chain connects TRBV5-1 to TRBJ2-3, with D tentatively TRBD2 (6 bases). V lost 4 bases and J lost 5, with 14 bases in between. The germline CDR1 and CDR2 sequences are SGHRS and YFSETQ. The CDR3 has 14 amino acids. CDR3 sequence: CASSPGTDGDTQYF. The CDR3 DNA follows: TGCGCCAGCAGCCCCGGGACTGACGGAGATACGCAGTATTTT. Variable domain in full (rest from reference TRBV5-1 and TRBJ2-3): KAGVTQTPRYLIKTRGQQVTLSCSPISGHRSVSWYQQTPGQGLQFLFEYFSETQRNKGNFPGRFSGRQFSNSRSEMNVSTLELGDSALYLCASSPGTDGDTQYFGPGTRLTVL.

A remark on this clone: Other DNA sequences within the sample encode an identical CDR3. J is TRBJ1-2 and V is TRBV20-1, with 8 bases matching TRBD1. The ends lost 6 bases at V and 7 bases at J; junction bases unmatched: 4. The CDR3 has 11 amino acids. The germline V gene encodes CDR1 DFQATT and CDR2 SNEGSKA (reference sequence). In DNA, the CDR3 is TGCAGTGCGCGGACAGGGTTTGGCTACACCTTC. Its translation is CSARTGFGYTF.

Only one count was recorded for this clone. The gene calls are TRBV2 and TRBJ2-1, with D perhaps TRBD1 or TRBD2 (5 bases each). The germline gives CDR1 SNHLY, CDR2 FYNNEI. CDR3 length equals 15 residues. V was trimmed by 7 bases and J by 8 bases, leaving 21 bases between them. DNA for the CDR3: TGTGCCAGCAAGGTCGGGGCTAGTGGGATCGATGAGCAGTTCTTC. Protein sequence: CASKVGASGIDEQFF.

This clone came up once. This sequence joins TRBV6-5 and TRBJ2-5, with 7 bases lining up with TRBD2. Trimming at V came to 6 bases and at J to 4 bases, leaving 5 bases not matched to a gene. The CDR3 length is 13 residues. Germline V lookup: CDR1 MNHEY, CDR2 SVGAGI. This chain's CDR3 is CASRLAVGETQYF. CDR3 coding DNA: TGTGCCAGCAGGCTAGCGGTAGGAGAGACCCAGTACTTC.

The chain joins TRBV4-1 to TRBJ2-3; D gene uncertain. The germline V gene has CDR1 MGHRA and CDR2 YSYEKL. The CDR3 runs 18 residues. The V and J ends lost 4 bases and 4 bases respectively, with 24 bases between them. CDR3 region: CASSRLIDGFGKADTQYF. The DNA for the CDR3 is TGCGCCAGCAGCCGACTTATAGACGGGTTTGGAAAAGCAGATACGCAGTATTTT.

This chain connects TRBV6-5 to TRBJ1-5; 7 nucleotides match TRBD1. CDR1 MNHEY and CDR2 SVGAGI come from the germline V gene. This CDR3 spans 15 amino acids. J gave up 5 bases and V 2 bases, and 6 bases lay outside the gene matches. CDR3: CASSYNRGLDQPQHF. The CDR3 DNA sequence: TGTGCCAGCAGTTACAACAGGGGATTGGATCAGCCCCAGCATTTT.